A selection of T cell receptor beta chains follows, all from one sample in a study of T cells expressing NK-cell markers. TCRdb reanalyzed the 5' RACE reads and collapses them to one entry per CDR3 protein, without DNA. This sample lists over 200,000 distinct CDR3 sequences; its ten largest clones have approximately 0.41%. Sequences were obtained from blood T cells: a sorted CD56 or NKG2C T cell subset, CD4+ or CD8+ T cells, or bulk PBMC T cells (not recorded which). The receptors derive from a man aged 18 to 35 in good health. Both conserved end residues are part of each CDR3.

V gene	J gene	CDR3 protein
TRBV18	TRBJ1-1	CASSPKEGTPEAFF
TRBV29-1	TRBJ2-6	CSAQGTGRISGANVLTF
TRBV6-5	TRBJ2-7	CASSYSRLAGNTYEQYF
TRBV14	TRBJ2-2	CASSRGVDTGELFF
TRBV18	TRBJ2-7	CASSPQTRNVEQYF
TRBV30	TRBJ2-7	CAWSDWPEYYEQYF
TRBV29-1	TRBJ1-1	CSGTTGVNTEAFF
TRBV9	TRBJ2-1	CASSVISGSSNEQFF
TRBV7-9	TRBJ2-3	CASSRGTTHGTQYF
TRBV7-6	TRBJ2-2	CASSRPGALNTGELFF
TRBV6-5	TRBJ1-6	CASSYSSSLGNSPLHF
TRBV7-6	TRBJ2-2	CASSPPVGGPNTGELFF
TRBV4-2	TRBJ2-1	CASSLELTSGRAKGYNEQFF
TRBV24-1	TRBJ2-3	CATSDLPWTGNTDTQYF
TRBV2	TRBJ2-2	CASSEVANTGELFF
TRBV5-6	TRBJ2-7	CASSWGAGSYEQYF
TRBV5-1	TRBJ2-3	CASSSPSQGNTQYF
TRBV12-3/TRBV12-4	TRBJ2-1	CASRMSGRAEQFF
TRBV12-3/TRBV12-4	TRBJ2-1	CASSSGQLIYNEQFF
TRBV7-9	TRBJ2-3	CASSWLSTDTQYF
TRBV5-1	TRBJ1-3	CASSPERGDTIYF
TRBV24-1	TRBJ2-3	CATRPGTNRDTQYF
TRBV20-1	TRBJ1-2	CSANTGGYGYTF
TRBV12-3/TRBV12-4	TRBJ2-1	CASSTTRTGLNEQFF
TRBV20-1	TRBJ2-1	CSARVGTSAPNEQFF
TRBV20-1	TRBJ2-3	CSARVQGAPDTQYF